This T cell receptor beta chain stems from a study of T cell responses to AZD1222 COVID-19 vaccine (dated by TCRdb to about 2021). As for the study more broadly: TCR sequencing covered 230 or so trial participants: 200 to 210 given two doses of AZD1222 and 26 given two doses of MenACWY control vaccine. Trial participants were enrolled by age into 18-55, 56-69 and 70-plus year subgroups, with roughly 150, 30 and 60 TCR-sequenced participants respectively.

The CDR3 regions of human TCRbeta chains were analyzed by immunosequencing. Turning to the authors' computational methods: Repertoire TCRs were matched against a reference library of SARS-CoV-2-specific TCRs generated with the MIRA antigen-specificity platform. Breadth was defined as the fraction of unique TCRs that were SARS-CoV-2-associated, and depth was defined as the fraction of total T cells that were SARS-CoV-2-associated. Using the MIRA data, each spike-specific TCR was assigned both to the spike region to which the TCR was reactive and to a CD4 or CD8 class. Log10-transformed breadth and depth values were compared by one-way ANOVA with Sidak's multiple comparisons tests. TCRdb's version of the immuneACCESS table is confined to in-frame rearrangements and falls short of the full clone set. An unresolved V gene accounts for under half of the shortfall where checked; the remainder is of unknown origin. V and J calls and clone size are given by that table; D and trimming were obtained from the DNA. This sample gives approximately 130,000 clones in total; around 90% of them show up just once. The ten largest make up under 6% of the sample.

Note on this clone: What antigen it recognizes has not been identified. Nothing much larger sits one base from this clone, and base qualities are not available.

General findings and caveats noted by the study authors: Participants were mostly white British and included more females than males, and it was suggested by the authors that clonal diversity may have been underestimated. Vaccine-associated CD4 TCRs spanned the whole spike protein, with dominant responses in regions 160-218 and 743-854. In the small 56-69-year group, the increase in depth fell short of significance, most likely because of low power. Conclusions about previously exposed vaccinees are limited, since just five to seven AZD1222 recipients were seropositive for SARS-CoV-2 at baseline. No day 14 peak-response samples were available, so repertoires were characterized only after the peak T cell response. Reportedly, close to half of the unique spike-specific TCRs recognized epitopes lying outside the regions that are mutated in the B.1.351 and B.1.1.7 variants. A significant rise in spike-specific TCR breadth and depth was observed after two AZD1222 doses relative to day 0 and relative to MenACWY recipients.

The sample's time point label, decoded: about 28 days (+/-7) after the second vaccine dose. Because spike-specific TCR depth and breadth did not differ between the two schedules, AZD1222 recipients who got a second dose at roughly 4 weeks were pooled with those who got a second dose at roughly 12 weeks. Vaccinee samples were obtained from the UK trials COV001 and COV002, which included a single-blind randomized controlled phase 2/3 trial of AZD1222 (ChAdOx1 nCoV-19) in healthy adults. Trial participant PBMC samples were collected at day 0 and day 28 after the second dose for TCRbeta chain sequencing. The source is an adult who received the AZD1222 COVID-19 vaccine. Here the sequenced sample was peripheral blood, taken 28 days after the second AZD1222 dose.

This receptor has the CDR3 CASGGRRGGGEKLFF. The DNA is as follows: TGTGCCAGTGGGGGAAGGAGGGGAGGCGGTGAAAAACTGTTTTTT. Rearrangement joined TRBV2 to TRBJ1-4; the D segment could be TRBD1, given 5 matching bases. Taken from the germline V gene, the CDR1 and CDR2 loops are SNHLY and FYNNEI. Trimming removed 9 bases from V and 7 bases from J, leaving 21 bases between the germline ends. Spanning cysteine to phenylalanine, the CDR3 consists of 15 amino acids. The DNA shown is the 45-base CDR3, in frame from base 1.